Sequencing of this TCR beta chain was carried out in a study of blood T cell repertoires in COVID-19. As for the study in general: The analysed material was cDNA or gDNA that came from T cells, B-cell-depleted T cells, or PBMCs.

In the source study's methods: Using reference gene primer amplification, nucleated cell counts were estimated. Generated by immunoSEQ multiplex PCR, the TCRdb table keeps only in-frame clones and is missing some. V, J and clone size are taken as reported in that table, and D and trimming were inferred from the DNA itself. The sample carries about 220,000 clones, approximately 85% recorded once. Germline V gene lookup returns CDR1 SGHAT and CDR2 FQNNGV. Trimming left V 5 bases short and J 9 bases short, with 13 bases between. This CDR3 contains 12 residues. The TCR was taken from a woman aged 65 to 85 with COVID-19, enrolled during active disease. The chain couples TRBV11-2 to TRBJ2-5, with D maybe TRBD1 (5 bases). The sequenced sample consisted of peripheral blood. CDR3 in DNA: TGTGCCAGCAGCCCAGTCCAGGGCTCCCAGTACTTC. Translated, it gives CASSPVQGSQYF. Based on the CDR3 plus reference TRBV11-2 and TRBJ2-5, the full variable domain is EAGVAQSPRYKIIEKRQSVAFWCNPISGHATLYWYQQILGQGPKLLIQFQNNGVVDDSQLPKDRFSAERLKGVDSTLKIQPAKLEDSAVYLCASSPVQGSQYFGPGTRLLVL.